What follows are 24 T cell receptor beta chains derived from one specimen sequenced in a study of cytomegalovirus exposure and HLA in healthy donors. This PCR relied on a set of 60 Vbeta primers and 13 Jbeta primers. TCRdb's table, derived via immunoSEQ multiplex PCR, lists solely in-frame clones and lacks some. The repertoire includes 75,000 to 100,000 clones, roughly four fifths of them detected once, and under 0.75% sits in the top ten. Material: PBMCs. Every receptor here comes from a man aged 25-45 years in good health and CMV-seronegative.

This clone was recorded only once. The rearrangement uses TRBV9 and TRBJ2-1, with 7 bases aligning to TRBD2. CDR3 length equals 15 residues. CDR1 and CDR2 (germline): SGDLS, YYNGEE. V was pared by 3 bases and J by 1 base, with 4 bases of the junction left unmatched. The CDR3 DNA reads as TGTGCCAGCAGCGAAGGAGCGGGGTCCTACAATGAGCAGTTCTTC. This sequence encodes CASSEGAGSYNEQFF.

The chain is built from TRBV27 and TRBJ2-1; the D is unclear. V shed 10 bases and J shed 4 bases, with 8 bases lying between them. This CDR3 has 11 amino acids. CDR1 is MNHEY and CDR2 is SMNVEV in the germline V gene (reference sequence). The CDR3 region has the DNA TGTGCCACCACGAGGTACAATGAGCAGTTCTTC. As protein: CATTRYNEQFF.

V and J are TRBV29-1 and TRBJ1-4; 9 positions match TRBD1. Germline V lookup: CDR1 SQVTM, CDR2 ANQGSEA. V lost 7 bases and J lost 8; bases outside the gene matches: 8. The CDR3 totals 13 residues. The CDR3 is CSASQGAGEKLFF. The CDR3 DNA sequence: TGCAGCGCATCACAGGGGGCTGGAGAAAAACTGTTTTTT.

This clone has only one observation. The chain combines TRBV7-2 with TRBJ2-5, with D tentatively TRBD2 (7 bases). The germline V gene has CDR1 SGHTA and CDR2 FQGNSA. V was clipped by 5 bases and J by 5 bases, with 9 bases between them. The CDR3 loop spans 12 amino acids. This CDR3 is CASSKGGETQYF. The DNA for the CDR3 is TGTGCCAGCAGCAAGGGGGGGGAGACCCAGTACTTC. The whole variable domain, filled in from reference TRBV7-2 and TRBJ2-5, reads GAGVSQSPSNKVTEKGKDVELRCDPISGHTALYWYRQSLGQGLEFLIYFQGNSAPDKSGLPSDRFSAERTGGSVSTLTIQRTQQEDSAVYLCASSKGGETQYFGPGTRLLVL.

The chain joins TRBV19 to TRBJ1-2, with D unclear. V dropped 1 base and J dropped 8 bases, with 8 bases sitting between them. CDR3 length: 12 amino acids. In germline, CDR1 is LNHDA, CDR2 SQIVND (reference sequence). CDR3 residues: CASSIGEGGYTF. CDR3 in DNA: TGTGCCAGTAGTATAGGTGAGGGCGGCTACACCTTC.

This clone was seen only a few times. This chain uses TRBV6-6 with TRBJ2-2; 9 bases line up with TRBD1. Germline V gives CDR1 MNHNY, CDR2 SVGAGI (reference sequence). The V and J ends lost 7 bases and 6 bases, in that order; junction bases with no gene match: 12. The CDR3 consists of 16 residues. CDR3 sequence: CASTIRDRDLSGELFF. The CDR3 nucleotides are TGTGCCAGCACCATCCGGGACAGGGATTTATCCGGGGAGCTGTTTTTT.

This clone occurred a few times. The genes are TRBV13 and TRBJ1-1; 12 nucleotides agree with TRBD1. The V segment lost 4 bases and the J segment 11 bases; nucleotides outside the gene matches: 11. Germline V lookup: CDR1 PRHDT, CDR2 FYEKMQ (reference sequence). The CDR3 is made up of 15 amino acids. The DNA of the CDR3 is TGTGCCAGCAGCTCAGTGGGACAGGGGGCCCTAGGGGCTTTCTTT. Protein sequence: CASSSVGQGALGAFF.

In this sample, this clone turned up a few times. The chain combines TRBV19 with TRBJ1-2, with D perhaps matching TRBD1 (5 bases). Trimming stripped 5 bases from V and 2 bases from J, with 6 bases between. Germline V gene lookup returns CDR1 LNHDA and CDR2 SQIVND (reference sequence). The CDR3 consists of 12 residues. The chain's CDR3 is CASSDRNYGYTF. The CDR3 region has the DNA TGTGCCAGTAGTGACAGAAACTATGGCTACACCTTC.

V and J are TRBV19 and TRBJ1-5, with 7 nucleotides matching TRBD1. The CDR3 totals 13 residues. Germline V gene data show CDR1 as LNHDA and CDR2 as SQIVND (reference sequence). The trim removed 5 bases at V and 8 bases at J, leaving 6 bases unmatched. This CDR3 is CASSSTGVEPQHF. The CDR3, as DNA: TGTGCCAGTAGTTCCACAGGGGTAGAGCCCCAGCATTTT.

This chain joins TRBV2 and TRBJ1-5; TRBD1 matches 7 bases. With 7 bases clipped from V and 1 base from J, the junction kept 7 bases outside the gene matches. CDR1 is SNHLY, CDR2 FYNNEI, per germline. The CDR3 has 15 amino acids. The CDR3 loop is CASKYRGSSNQPQHF. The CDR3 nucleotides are TGTGCCAGCAAGTACAGGGGATCGAGCAATCAGCCCCAGCATTTT.

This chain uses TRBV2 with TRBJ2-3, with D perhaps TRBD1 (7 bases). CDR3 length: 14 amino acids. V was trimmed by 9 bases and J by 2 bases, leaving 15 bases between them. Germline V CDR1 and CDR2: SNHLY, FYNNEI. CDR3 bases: TGTGCCAGTCAGGGGGGACAGTCCACAGATACGCAGTATTTT. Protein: CASQGGQSTDTQYF. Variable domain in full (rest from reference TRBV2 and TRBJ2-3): EPEVTQTPSHQVTQMGQEVILRCVPISNHLYFYWYRQILGQKVEFLVSFYNNEISEKSEIFDDQFSVERPDGSNFTLKIRSTKLEDSAMYFCASQGGQSTDTQYFGPGTRLTVL.

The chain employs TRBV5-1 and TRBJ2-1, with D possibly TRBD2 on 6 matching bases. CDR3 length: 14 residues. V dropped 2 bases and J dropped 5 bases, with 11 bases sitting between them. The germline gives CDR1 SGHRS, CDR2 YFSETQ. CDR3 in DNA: TGCGCCAGCAGCTTTAGCGGTTTTGACAATGAGCAGTTCTTC. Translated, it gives CASSFSGFDNEQFF.

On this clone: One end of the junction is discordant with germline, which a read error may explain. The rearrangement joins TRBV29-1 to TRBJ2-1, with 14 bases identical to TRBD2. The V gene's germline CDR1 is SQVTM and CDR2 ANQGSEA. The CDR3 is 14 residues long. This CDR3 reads CSVEGTSGGNEQFF. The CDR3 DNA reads TGCAGCGTCGAAGGGACTAGCGGGGGAAATGAGCAGTTCTTC.

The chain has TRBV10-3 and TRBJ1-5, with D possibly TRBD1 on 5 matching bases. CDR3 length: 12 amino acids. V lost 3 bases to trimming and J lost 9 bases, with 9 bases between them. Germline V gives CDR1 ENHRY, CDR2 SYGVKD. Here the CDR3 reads CAISDSGGPQHF. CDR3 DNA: TGTGCCATCAGTGATTCCGGGGGGCCCCAGCATTTT.

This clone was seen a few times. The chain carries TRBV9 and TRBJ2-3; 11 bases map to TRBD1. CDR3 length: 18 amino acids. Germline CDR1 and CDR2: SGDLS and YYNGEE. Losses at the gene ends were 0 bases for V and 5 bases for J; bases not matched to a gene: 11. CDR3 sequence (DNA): TGTGCCAGCAGCGTAGATTTAGGGGACAGGGGGTATGAAGATACGCAGTATTTT. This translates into CASSVDLGDRGYEDTQYF. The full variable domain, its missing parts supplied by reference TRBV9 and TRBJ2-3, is DSGVTQTPKHLITATGQRVTLRCSPRSGDLSVYWYQQSLDQGLQFLIQYYNGEERAKGNILERFSAQQFPDLHSELNLSSLELGDSALYFCASSVDLGDRGYEDTQYFGPGTRLTVL.

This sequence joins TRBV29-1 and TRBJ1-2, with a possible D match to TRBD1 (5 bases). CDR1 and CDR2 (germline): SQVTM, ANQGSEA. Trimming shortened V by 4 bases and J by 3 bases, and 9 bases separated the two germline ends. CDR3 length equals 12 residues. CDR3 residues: CSVGWGDYGYTF. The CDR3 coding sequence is TGCAGCGTTGGATGGGGGGACTATGGCTACACCTTC.

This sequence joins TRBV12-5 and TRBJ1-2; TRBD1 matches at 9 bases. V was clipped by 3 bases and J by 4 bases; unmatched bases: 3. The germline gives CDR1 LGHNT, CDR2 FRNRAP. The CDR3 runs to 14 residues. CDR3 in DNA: TGTGCTAGTGGTTTTGGACAGGGGACCTATGGCTACACCTTC. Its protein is CASGFGQGTYGYTF. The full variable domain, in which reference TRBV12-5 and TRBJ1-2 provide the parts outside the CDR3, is DARVTQTPRHKVTEMGQEVTMRCQPILGHNTVFWYRQTMMQGLELLAYFRNRAPLDDSGMPKDRFSAEMPDATLATLKIQPSEPRDSAVYFCASGFGQGTYGYTFGSGTRLTVV.

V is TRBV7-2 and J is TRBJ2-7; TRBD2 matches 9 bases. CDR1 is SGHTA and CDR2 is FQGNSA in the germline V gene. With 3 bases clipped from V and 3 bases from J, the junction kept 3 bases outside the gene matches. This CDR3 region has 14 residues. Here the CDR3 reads CASSFSAGGYEQYF. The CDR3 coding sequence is TGTGCCAGCAGCTTTTCAGCGGGAGGCTACGAGCAGTACTTC. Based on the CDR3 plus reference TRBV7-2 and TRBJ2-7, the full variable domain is GAGVSQSPSNKVTEKGKDVELRCDPISGHTALYWYRQSLGQGLEFLIYFQGNSAPDKSGLPSDRFSAERTGGSVSTLTIQRTQQEDSAVYLCASSFSAGGYEQYFGPGTRLTVT.

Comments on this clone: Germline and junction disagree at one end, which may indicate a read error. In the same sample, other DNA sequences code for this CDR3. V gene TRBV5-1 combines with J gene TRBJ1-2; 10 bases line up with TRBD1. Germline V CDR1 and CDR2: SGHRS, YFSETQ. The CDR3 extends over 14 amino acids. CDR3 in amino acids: CASSSGTGDYGYTF. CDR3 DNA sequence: TGCGCCAGCAGTTCCGGGACAGGGGACTATGGTTACACCTTC. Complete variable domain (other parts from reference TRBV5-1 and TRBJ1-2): KAGVTQTPRYLIKTRGQQVTLSCSPISGHRSVSWYQQTPGQGLQFLFEYFSETQRNKGNFPGRFSGRQFSNSRSEMNVSTLELGDSALYLCASSSGTGDYGYTFGSGTRLTVV.

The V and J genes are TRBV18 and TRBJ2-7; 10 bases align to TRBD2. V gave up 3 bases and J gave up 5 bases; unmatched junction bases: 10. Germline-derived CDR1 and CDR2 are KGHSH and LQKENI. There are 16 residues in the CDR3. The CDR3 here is CASSPIEGLASHEQYV. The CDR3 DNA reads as TGTGCCAGCTCACCGATAGAGGGACTAGCGTCACACGAGCAGTACGTC.

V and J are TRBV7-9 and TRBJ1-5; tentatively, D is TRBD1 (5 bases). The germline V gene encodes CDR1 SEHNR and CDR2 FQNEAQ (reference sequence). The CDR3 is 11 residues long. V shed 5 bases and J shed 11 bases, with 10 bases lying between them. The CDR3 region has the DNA TGTGCCAGCAGCGACCAGGGCGCCCAGCATTTT. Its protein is CASSDQGAQHF.

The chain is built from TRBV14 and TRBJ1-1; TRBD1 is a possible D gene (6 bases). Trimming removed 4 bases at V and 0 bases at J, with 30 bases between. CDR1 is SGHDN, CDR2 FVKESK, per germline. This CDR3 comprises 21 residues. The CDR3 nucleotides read TGTGCCAGCAGCCCCCTCGGCCAGGACAGTAGTTTCGGGGACATGAACACTGAAGCTTTCTTT. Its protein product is CASSPLGQDSSFGDMNTEAFF.

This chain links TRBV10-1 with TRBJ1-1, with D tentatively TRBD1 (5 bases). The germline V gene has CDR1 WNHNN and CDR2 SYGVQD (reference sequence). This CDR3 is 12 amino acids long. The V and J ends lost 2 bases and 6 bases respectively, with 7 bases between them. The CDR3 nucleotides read TGCGCCAGCAGTGAGGGGGGGGCTGAAGCTTTCTTT. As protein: CASSEGGAEAFF.

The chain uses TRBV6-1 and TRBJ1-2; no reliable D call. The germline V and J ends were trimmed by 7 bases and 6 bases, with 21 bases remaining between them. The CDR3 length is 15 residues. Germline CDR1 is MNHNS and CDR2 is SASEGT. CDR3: CASIDPRVPHNGYTF. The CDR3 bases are TGTGCCAGCATAGACCCTCGGGTCCCTCATAATGGCTACACCTTC.